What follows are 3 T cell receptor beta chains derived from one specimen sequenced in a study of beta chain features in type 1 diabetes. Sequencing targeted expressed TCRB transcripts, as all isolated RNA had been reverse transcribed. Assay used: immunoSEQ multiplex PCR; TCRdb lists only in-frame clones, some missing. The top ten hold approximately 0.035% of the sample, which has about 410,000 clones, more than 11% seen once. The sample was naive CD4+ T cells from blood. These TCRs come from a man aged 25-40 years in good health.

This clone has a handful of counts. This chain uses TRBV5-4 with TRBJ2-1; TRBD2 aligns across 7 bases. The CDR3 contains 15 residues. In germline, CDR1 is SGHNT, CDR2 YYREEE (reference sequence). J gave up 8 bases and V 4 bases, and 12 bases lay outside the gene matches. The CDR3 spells CASSRDYGVAHEQFF. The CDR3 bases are TGTGCCAGCAGCAGGGACTACGGGGTGGCCCATGAGCAGTTCTTC.

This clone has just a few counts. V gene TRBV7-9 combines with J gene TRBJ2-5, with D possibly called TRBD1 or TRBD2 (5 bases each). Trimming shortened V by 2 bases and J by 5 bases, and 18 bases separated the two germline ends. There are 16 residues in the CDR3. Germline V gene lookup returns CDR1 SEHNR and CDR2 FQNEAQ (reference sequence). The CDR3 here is CASSLNPGAREETQYF. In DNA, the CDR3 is TGTGCCAGCAGCTTAAACCCCGGGGCGAGAGAGGAGACCCAGTACTTC.

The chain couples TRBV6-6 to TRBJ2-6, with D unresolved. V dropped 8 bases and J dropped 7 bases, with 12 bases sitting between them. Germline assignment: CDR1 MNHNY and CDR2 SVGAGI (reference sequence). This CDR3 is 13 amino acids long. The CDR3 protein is CASGERPANVLTF. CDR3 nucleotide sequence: TGTGCCAGCGGAGAGCGCCCAGCCAACGTCCTGACTTTC.